Following are 15 T cell receptor beta chains from one sample sequenced in a study of blood T cell repertoires in COVID-19. Assay used: immunoSEQ multiplex PCR; TCRdb lists only in-frame clones, some missing. The sample has over 200,000 clones; approximately 91% are singletons. What was sequenced was PBMCs or T cells enriched from blood (not recorded which). These receptor sequences come from a human donor in a cohort exposed to, infected with or recovered from COVID-19 (not recorded which). The donor label of this sample is uncertain.

This clone has only a few counts. V is TRBV4-1 and J is TRBJ1-5; the D gene is possibly TRBD1 (5 bases). CDR1 MGHRA and CDR2 YSYEKL come from the germline V gene. The V end was cut by 4 bases, the J end by 1 base, with 11 bases between. The CDR3 consists of 15 residues. The CDR3 bases are TGCGCCAGCAGCCCTTCGACAGAGAGCAATCAGCCCCAGCATTTT. Protein: CASSPSTESNQPQHF.

This clone was detected once. V is TRBV5-1 and J is TRBJ1-4; D may be TRBD1 (5 bases). The germline gives CDR1 SGHRS, CDR2 YFSETQ. The CDR3 length is 18 residues. The V gene lost 0 bases and the J gene lost 7 bases, with 22 bases spanning the gap. This chain's CDR3 is CASSLGFIGESFGEKLFF. CDR3 nucleotides: TGCGCCAGCAGCTTGGGGTTTATAGGGGAAAGCTTTGGTGAAAAACTGTTTTTT.

The rearrangement links TRBV6-5 to TRBJ2-7, with a possible D match to TRBD2 (5 bases). V was pared by 2 bases and J by 1 base, with 12 bases between. The germline gives CDR1 MNHEY, CDR2 SVGAGI. This CDR3 has 15 amino acids. The CDR3 bases are TGTGCCAGCAGTTACGAGAGGGTCGGTTCCTACGAGCAGTACTTC. Translation: CASSYERVGSYEQYF.

This rearrangement joins TRBV29-1 to TRBJ2-1; TRBD2 might be the D (6 bases). Germline V gene data show CDR1 as SQVTM and CDR2 as ANQGSEA. CDR3 length: 12 residues. The V gene lost 4 bases and the J gene lost 8 bases, with 12 bases spanning the gap. In nucleotides, the CDR3 is TGCAGCGTTGTCCTGGGAGGTCATGAGCAGTTCTTC. Translation: CSVVLGGHEQFF.

The chain uses TRBV3-1 (or the pseudogene TRBV3-2) and TRBJ1-1, with D hard to call. Trimming took off 4 bases at V and 0 bases at J, with 12 bases between the two ends. Germline V lookup: CDR1 LGHDT, CDR2 YNNKEL (reference sequence). The length of the CDR3 is 15 residues. CDR3 bases: TGTGCCAGCAGCCTGGGAGAGTCCCTGAACACTGAAGCTTTCTTT. It specifies CASSLGESLNTEAFF.

The rearrangement uses TRBV24-1 and TRBJ2-1; 16 positions match TRBD2. V dropped 12 bases and J dropped 4; count of bases not matched to a gene: 8. Germline lookup yields CDR1 KGHDR and CDR2 SFDVKD. The CDR3 contains 16 residues. CDR3 region: CASGTSGGAKYNEQFF. The CDR3 DNA reads as TGTGCCTCCGGGACTAGCGGGGGGGCGAAATACAATGAGCAGTTCTTC.

This clone was recorded a few times. The V gene is TRBV7-9, the J gene TRBJ1-1, with D tentatively TRBD1 (5 bases). The CDR3 runs to 14 residues. Trimming removed 2 bases from V and 3 bases from J, with 10 bases in between. The germline CDR1 and CDR2 sequences are SEHNR and FQNEAQ (reference sequence). CDR3 protein: CASSLRATDTEAFF. The CDR3 bases are TGTGCCAGCAGCTTAAGAGCGACAGACACTGAAGCTTTCTTT.

The rearrangement uses TRBV12-3 or TRBV12-4 and TRBJ2-5; 9 bases map to TRBD1. Trimming at V came to 6 bases and at J to 11 bases, leaving 10 bases not matched to a gene. The CDR3 sequence is 13 residues long. The CDR3 reads CASSLTGQGTQYF. The CDR3 DNA reads TGTGCCAGCAGCTTAACGGGACAGGGCACGCAGTACTTC.

CDR3: CASSIDYGQPYGYTF. CDR3 sequence (DNA): TGTGCCAGTAGTATAGATTATGGACAGCCTTATGGCTACACCTTC. V and J are TRBV19 and TRBJ1-2; a possible D gene is TRBD1 (6 bases). V lost 0 bases, J lost 5 bases, and 13 bases lay in between. Germline CDR1 is LNHDA and CDR2 is SQIVND (reference sequence). This CDR3 comprises 15 residues. The full variable domain, with the rest looked up from reference TRBV19 and TRBJ1-2, is DGGITQSPKYLFRKEGQNVTLSCEQNLNHDAMYWYRQDPGQGLRLIYYSQIVNDFQKGDIAEGYSVSREKKESFPLTVTSAQKNPTAFYLCASSIDYGQPYGYTFGSGTRLTVV.

The chain has TRBV4-1 and TRBJ1-3; a possible D gene is TRBD1 (5 bases). Germline-derived CDR1 and CDR2 are MGHRA and YSYEKL. V lost 1 base, J lost 4 bases, and 11 bases lay in between. The CDR3 runs 15 residues. The CDR3 DNA sequence: TGCGCCAGCAGCCAAGGGGGGGAGGCCGGAAACACCATATATTTT. Translated, it gives CASSQGGEAGNTIYF.

The gene calls are TRBV24-1 and TRBJ2-3, with 12 bases fitting TRBD2. With 0 bases clipped from V and 9 bases from J, the junction kept 3 bases outside the gene matches. Per the germline V gene, CDR1 is KGHDR and CDR2 is SFDVKD. The CDR3 extends over 15 amino acids. CDR3 region: CATSDLGLAGRTQYF. DNA for the CDR3: TGTGCCACCAGTGATTTGGGACTAGCGGGGCGAACGCAGTATTTT.

This chain links TRBV2 with TRBJ2-3, with TRBD1 identical over 9 bases. Germline V gene data show CDR1 as SNHLY and CDR2 as FYNNEI. J was trimmed by 2 bases and V by 8 bases; bases with no gene match: 8. This CDR3 comprises 15 residues. CDR3 sequence (DNA): TGTGCCAGCTTACAGGGGGCCGGGTACACAGATACGCAGTATTTT. It codes for CASLQGAGYTDTQYF.

V is TRBV2 and J is TRBJ1-2; TRBD1 agrees at 7 bases. The CDR3 runs to 16 residues. The germline CDR1 and CDR2 sequences are SNHLY and FYNNEI. Germline trimming cut 3 bases from V and 7 bases from J; bases unmatched to any gene: 14. The CDR3 nucleotides are TGTGCCAGCAGTGACCGGGACAGCCTACCCGGACGTGGCTACACCTTC. Translated, it gives CASSDRDSLPGRGYTF.

The CDR3, as DNA: TGCAGCGTTCCTAGTGAGAAGGCGTCCGAGCAGTACTTC. Encoded protein: CSVPSEKASEQYF. V and J are TRBV29-1 and TRBJ2-7, with unresolved D. The V and J ends lost 5 bases and 6 bases respectively, with 17 bases between them. This CDR3 has 13 amino acids. CDR1 is SQVTM, CDR2 ANQGSEA, per germline.

The CDR3 nucleotides read TGTGCCAGCCTTGCCACAGGGCTTAACTATGGCTACACCTTC. This gives the protein CASLATGLNYGYTF. J is TRBJ1-2 and V is TRBV6-5, with D perhaps matching TRBD1 (6 bases). CDR3 length: 14 amino acids. The germline gives CDR1 MNHEY, CDR2 SVGAGI. V was trimmed by 8 bases and J by 1 base, leaving 14 bases between them.